The 3 T cell receptor beta chains presented below share a single source sample, sequenced in a study of beta chain features in type 1 diabetes. Whole-study results and caveats: All four CD4+ subsets of Type 1 diabetes patients contained TCRB CDR3s that were moderately but significantly shorter.

These receptors have no identified antigens. Investigators reverse transcribed all isolated RNA, so they sequenced expressed TCRB transcripts. Using immunoSEQ multiplex PCR, the repertoire was profiled, and TCRdb retains in-frame clones only, with some absent. The profile shows 20,000 to 25,000 clones, about 58% of them singletons. Specimen: stem cell memory CD4+ T cells from blood. These receptors all come from a man aged 18 to 35 with type 1 diabetes.

The chain uses TRBV20-1 and TRBJ1-2; D may be TRBD1 (5 bases). Germline V gene data show CDR1 as DFQATT and CDR2 as SNEGSKA (reference sequence). CDR3 length: 11 amino acids. V was cut by 1 base and J by 8 bases, with 8 bases left in between. The CDR3 bases are TGCAGTGCTAGAGGGGACTCCGGCTACACCTTC. Translation: CSARGDSGYTF.

V usage is TRBV7-2 and J usage is TRBJ1-6, with D possibly matching TRBD1 (5 bases). V was pared by 9 bases and J by 7 bases, with 7 bases between. The germline gives CDR1 SGHTA, CDR2 FQGNSA. The CDR3 has 11 residues. CDR3 in amino acids: CASGGNSPLHF. The CDR3 DNA reads as TGTGCCAGTGGGGGGAATTCACCCCTCCACTTT.

The chain carries TRBV4-2 and TRBJ1-2; D is uncertain. This CDR3 comprises 16 residues. V lost 0 bases and J 6 bases, leaving 17 bases between the germline ends. In germline, CDR1 is LGHNA, CDR2 YNFKEQ. The CDR3 region is CASSQDPGRRNHGYTF. CDR3 bases: TGTGCCAGCAGCCAAGATCCGGGCAGGAGGAACCATGGCTACACCTTC.